The 31 T cell receptor beta chains below come from one sample, sequenced in a study of T cells in Graves' hyperthyroidism and ophthalmopathy. Amplification of TCR beta CDR3 regions used RNA as the template. In the first-round RT-PCR of the TCR CDR3, the HTBI primer set was used. Via MiXCR, TCRdb re-called the multiplex PCR reads, giving one row per CDR3 protein. The table shows 200,000 or so distinct CDR3 sequences, with roughly a sixth occurring only once. Input material: blood. The receptors originated from a woman between 50 and 59 years old with Graves' hyperthyroidism.

This clonotype was counted at least ten times. V gene TRBV29-1 combines with J gene TRBJ2-4; D is possibly TRBD2 (7 bases). In germline, CDR1 is SQVTM, CDR2 ANQGSEA. The CDR3 runs to 13 residues. Trimming left V 2 bases short and J 5 bases short, with 10 bases between. CDR3 sequence: CSVERGGENIQYF. The CDR3 nucleotides read TGCAGCGTTGAAAGAGGGGGGGAAAACATTCAGTACTTC. Full variable domain (outside the CDR3, taken from reference TRBV29-1 and TRBJ2-4): SAVISQKPSRDICQRGTSLTIQCQVDSQVTMMFWYRQQPGQSLTLIATANQGSEATYESGFVIDKFPISRPNLTFSTLTVSNMSPEDSSIYLCSVERGGENIQYFGAGTRLSVL.

This clonotype occurred many times. The chain has TRBV27 and TRBJ1-2; possibly TRBD1 for D (6 bases). The CDR3 sequence is 13 residues long. V lost 4 bases, J lost 8 bases, and 14 bases lay in between. From germline, CDR1 is MNHEY and CDR2 SMNVEV (reference sequence). The DNA for the CDR3 is TGTGCCAGCAGTTCCCTAGGGGGGAACGGCTACACCTTC. Its protein is CASSSLGGNGYTF.

The gene calls are TRBV5-8 and TRBJ2-7; a possible D gene is TRBD2 (5 bases). The V gene's germline CDR1 is SGHTS and CDR2 YDEGEE. Trimming removed 1 base at V and 9 bases at J, with 8 bases between. This CDR3 contains 11 residues. The CDR3 loop is CASSLLRGQYF. The CDR3 DNA sequence: TGTGCCAGCAGCTTGCTCCGGGGGCAGTACTTC.

Ten or more counts support this clonotype. The chain carries TRBV12-3 or TRBV12-4 and TRBJ2-6; D unresolved. V was clipped by 5 bases and J by 0 bases, with 14 bases between them. The CDR3 has 17 residues. The CDR3 nucleotides are TGTGCCAGCAGTCCCAGCCCTTACCCCTCTGGGGCCAACGTCCTGACTTTC. Translation gives CASSPSPYPSGANVLTF.

This clonotype was counted many times. V and J are TRBV12-3 or TRBV12-4 and TRBJ2-7; a possible D gene is TRBD1 (5 bases). The length of the CDR3 is 14 residues. Between the trimmed V and J ends, which lost 8 bases and 7 bases, there was a span of 21 bases. CDR3 protein: CASRTRAAPVEQYF. For the CDR3, the DNA is TGTGCCAGCCGAACCAGGGCCGCCCCAGTAGAGCAGTACTTC.

Many counts were recorded for this clonotype. The chain carries TRBV5-1 and TRBJ2-1, with D perhaps TRBD1 or TRBD2 (5 bases each). The V end was cut by 5 bases, the J end by 6 bases, with 18 bases between. The CDR3 spans 15 residues. CDR1 is SGHRS, CDR2 YFSETQ, per germline. CDR3 nucleotide sequence: TGCGCCAGCAGAACCGGGACCGAGGGAACCAATGAGCAGTTCTTC. As protein: CASRTGTEGTNEQFF.

This clonotype showed up many times. The chain recombines TRBV7-9 with TRBJ2-2; 8 bases align to TRBD1. This CDR3 is built from 14 residues. Germline CDR1 reads SEHNR; CDR2 reads FQNEAQ (reference sequence). With 7 bases clipped from V and 1 base from J, the junction kept 2 bases outside the gene matches. CDR3 DNA sequence: TGTGCCAGCACCGACAGGGGGAACACCGGGGAGCTGTTTTTT. Translating it yields CASTDRGNTGELFF.

In this sample, this clonotype turned up many times. J is TRBJ1-2 and V is TRBV28; TRBD1 matches at 8 bases. The CDR3 loop spans 16 amino acids. Trimming at V came to 5 bases and at J to 5 bases, leaving 13 bases not matched to a gene. The germline gives CDR1 MDHEN, CDR2 SYDVKM. CDR3 loop: CASSPIGTGGIYGYTF. The CDR3 DNA sequence: TGTGCCAGCAGTCCGATCGGGACAGGCGGTATTTATGGCTACACCTTC.

This clonotype appeared a few times. This chain joins TRBV2 and TRBJ2-1, with TRBD2 matching 11 bases. Germline V gives CDR1 SNHLY, CDR2 FYNNEI. CDR3 length: 17 residues. J gave up 0 bases and V 7 bases, and 8 bases lay outside the gene matches. Here the CDR3 DNA reads TGTGCCAGCAAGGCTAGCGGGAGGACCAGCTCCTACAATGAGCAGTTCTTC. Protein product: CASKASGRTSSYNEQFF. Using reference TRBV2 and TRBJ2-1 for the parts outside the CDR3, the full variable domain is EPEVTQTPSHQVTQMGQEVILRCVPISNHLYFYWYRQILGQKVEFLVSFYNNEISEKSEIFDDQFSVERPDGSNFTLKIRSTKLEDSAMYFCASKASGRTSSYNEQFFGPGTRLTVL.

This clonotype was observed at least ten times. This chain connects TRBV7-9 to TRBJ1-1; TRBD1 matches 7 bases. V lost 1 base and J lost 3; bases outside the gene matches: 8. The CDR3 runs to 16 residues. From germline, CDR1 is SEHNR and CDR2 FQNEAQ (reference sequence). Written as DNA, the CDR3 is TGTGCCAGCAGCTTAGTGGGACAGACTCGGGACACTGAAGCTTTCTTT. Translating gives CASSLVGQTRDTEAFF.

Ten or more counts support this clonotype. V and J are TRBV13 and TRBJ1-1, with TRBD1 matching over 7 bases. CDR1 and CDR2 from the germline V gene are PRHDT and FYEKMQ (reference sequence). After removal of 5 bases from V and 6 bases from J, the junction contained 6 bases not matched to a gene. The CDR3 consists of 13 residues. For the CDR3, the DNA is TGTGCCAGCAGCCTACAGGGGAGGGCTGAAGCTTTCTTT. It yields the protein CASSLQGRAEAFF.

This clonotype was recorded many times. The CDR3 reads CASSYKAGAYYEQYF. CDR3 coding DNA: TGTGCCAGCAGTTACAAAGCGGGAGCCTACTACGAGCAGTACTTC. The J gene is TRBJ2-7, the V gene TRBV27; 8 nucleotides align to TRBD2. The CDR3 totals 15 residues. The germline V gene encodes CDR1 MNHEY and CDR2 SMNVEV (reference sequence). The junction had 8 bases not matched to a gene; V was cut back by 4 bases and J by 3 bases.

This clonotype was seen at least ten times. This chain links TRBV7-2 with TRBJ2-7; D is tentatively TRBD1 or TRBD2 (6 bases each). The V end lost 5 bases, the J end lost 2 bases, and 16 bases lay between the germline ends. Germline V gives CDR1 SGHTA, CDR2 FQGNSA. The CDR3 length is 15 residues. DNA of the CDR3: TGTGCCAGCAGCCAGGGGCGCGGGACGACCTACGAGCAGTACTTC. This sequence encodes CASSQGRGTTYEQYF. Variable domain in full (rest from reference TRBV7-2 and TRBJ2-7): GAGVSQSPSNKVTEKGKDVELRCDPISGHTALYWYRQSLGQGLEFLIYFQGNSAPDKSGLPSDRFSAERTGGSVSTLTIQRTQQEDSAVYLCASSQGRGTTYEQYFGPGTRLTVT.

This clonotype was counted a few times. This chain connects TRBV30 to TRBJ1-3, with D hard to call. Trimming pared 4 bases from V and 0 bases from J, leaving 4 bases between. The CDR3 is made up of 12 amino acids. Germline loops: CDR1 GTSNPN, CDR2 SVGIG (reference sequence). The CDR3 sequence: CAWTDSGNTIYF. CDR3 sequence (DNA): TGTGCCTGGACGGACTCTGGAAACACCATATATTTT.

This clonotype was seen ten or more times. V is TRBV29-1 and J is TRBJ1-1; D is undetermined. Germline CDR1 is SQVTM and CDR2 is ANQGSEA. The V gene lost 0 bases and the J gene lost 0 bases, with 14 bases spanning the gap. The length of the CDR3 is 16 residues. The CDR3 nucleotides read TGCAGCGTTGAAGATCCGGAGGGCAACATGAACACTGAAGCTTTCTTT. Translating it yields CSVEDPEGNMNTEAFF.

Details on this clonotype: One end of the junction fails to match germline, which may point to a read error. The rearrangement joins TRBV19 to TRBJ1-3; 8 nucleotides align to TRBD1. The CDR3 runs to 15 residues. The germline V gene encodes CDR1 LNHDA and CDR2 SQIVND (reference sequence). CDR3 sequence reads: CASSTPTGVGNTVYF. The CDR3 DNA sequence: TGTGCCAGTAGTACCCCGACAGGGGTCGGAAACACCGTATATTTT.

In this sample, this clonotype turned up a few times. The chain links TRBV9 to TRBJ2-2, with unresolved D. V was cut by 4 bases and J by 4 bases, with 8 bases left in between. CDR1 is SGDLS and CDR2 is YYNGEE in the germline V gene. This CDR3 is 13 amino acids long. The CDR3 loop reads CASSPDLTGELFF. The DNA of the CDR3 is TGTGCCAGCAGCCCAGACCTCACCGGGGAGCTGTTTTTT.

At least ten counts were recorded for this clonotype. V and J are TRBV3-1 and TRBJ1-2; a possible D gene is TRBD1 (5 bases). CDR1 is LGHDT and CDR2 is YNNKEL in the germline V gene (reference sequence). V lost 4 bases, J lost 2 bases, and 11 bases lay in between. The CDR3 sequence is 14 residues long. CDR3 coding DNA: TGTGCCAGCAGCCCCGGGGCGGGGAACTATGGCTACACCTTC. Its protein is CASSPGAGNYGYTF.

Comment on this clonotype: This may be a read error: a much more frequent sequence differs by one nucleotide. The V gene is TRBV6-2 or TRBV6-3, the J gene TRBJ2-2, with D maybe TRBD2 (5 bases). This CDR3 contains 14 residues. The ends were cut back, 8 bases at V and 1 base at J, with 11 bases in the middle. The germline V gene has CDR1 MNHEY and CDR2 SVGEGT. DNA of the CDR3: TGTGCCAGCGCGGGTAGCTGGAACACCGGGGAGCTGTTTTTT. Protein: CASAGSWNTGELFF.

This clonotype was seen repeatedly, ten times or more. The chain has TRBV5-5 and TRBJ1-2, with D unclear. The CDR3 totals 15 residues. V lost 2 bases and J lost 1, with 12 bases in between. Looked up from germline, CDR1 is SGHKS and CDR2 is YYEKEE (reference sequence). The CDR3 DNA reads TGTGCCAGCAGCTTTTCTGGAGCTAATAACTATGGCTACACCTTC. Amino acids: CASSFSGANNYGYTF.

The genes are TRBV5-4 and TRBJ2-1; 7 bases are shared with TRBD2. Germline V gives CDR1 SGHNT, CDR2 YYREEE (reference sequence). V gave up 0 bases and J gave up 0 bases; unmatched junction bases: 9. CDR3 length equals 18 residues. CDR3 coding DNA: TGTGCCAGCAGCTTGGCTCTCCTAGCGGCCGCCTCCTACAATGAGCAGTTCTTC. It specifies CASSLALLAAASYNEQFF.

This clonotype was seen just once. This could be a read error, since a much larger clone is one nucleotide away. The V and J genes are TRBV20-1 and TRBJ2-1; weak D call: TRBD2 (6 bases). Germline CDR1 is DFQATT and CDR2 is SNEGSKA (reference sequence). The CDR3 covers 15 residues. CDR3 nucleotide sequence: TGCAGTGCTAGGCCTAGCGTAGGGGATTACATTGAGCAGTTCTTC. Translating gives CSARPSVGDYIEQFF.

Comments on this clonotype: A read error is likely, as this CDR3 ends without the conserved phenylalanine or tryptophan. The chain links TRBV5-1 to TRBJ1-5; 8 nucleotides line up with TRBD1. V lost 10 bases to trimming and J lost 4 bases; unmatched junction nucleotides: 4. CDR1 is SGHRS, CDR2 YFSETQ, per germline. This CDR3 region has 12 residues. The CDR3 reads CARTGRNQPQHL. As DNA, the CDR3 is TGCGCCCGGACAGGGAGGAATCAGCCCCAGCATCTT.

This clonotype came up many times. The chain combines TRBV27 with TRBJ1-1, with D hard to call. The CDR3 covers 14 residues. The germline V gene has CDR1 MNHEY and CDR2 SMNVEV (reference sequence). V was shortened by 7 bases and J by 1 base, with 13 bases between the two germline ends. The CDR3 region is CASNPGSSNTEAFF. The CDR3 DNA is TGTGCCAGCAACCCGGGTTCGTCGAACACTGAAGCTTTCTTT.

This clonotype was counted many times. This chain connects TRBV15 to TRBJ1-5; D uncertain. V lost 0 bases to trimming and J lost 10 bases, with 13 bases between them. Germline V CDR1 and CDR2: LNHNV, YYDKDF (reference sequence). This CDR3 comprises 14 residues. The CDR3 reads CATSRDHLSGPQHF. In nucleotides, the CDR3 is TGTGCCACCAGCAGAGATCACCTTTCTGGCCCCCAGCATTTT.

The chain is built from TRBV7-9 and TRBJ2-5; TRBD2 agrees at 11 bases. J lost 5 bases, V lost 5 bases, and 7 bases had no gene match. Germline V gene data show CDR1 as SEHNR and CDR2 as FQNEAQ (reference sequence). This CDR3 is 15 amino acids long. CDR3 residues: CASSPIAGGLETQYF. The CDR3 nucleotides read TGTGCCAGCAGCCCAATAGCGGGAGGGCTGGAGACCCAGTACTTC.

This clonotype has ten or more counts. The chain employs TRBV6-5 and TRBJ2-4; TRBD1 is a possible D gene (6 bases). CDR1 is MNHEY and CDR2 is SVGAGI in the germline V gene. V was pared by 6 bases and J by 3 bases, with 18 bases between. CDR3 length: 16 amino acids. CDR3 loop: CASRYRDTGGKNIQYF. The CDR3 region has the DNA TGTGCCAGCAGATACCGGGACACTGGTGGCAAAAACATTCAGTACTTC.

This clonotype was observed at least ten times. This sequence joins TRBV7-6 and TRBJ2-1; TRBD2 matches 11 bases. From germline, CDR1 is SGHVS and CDR2 FNYEAQ. The CDR3 runs to 16 residues. V dropped 1 base and J dropped 6; count of bases not matched to a gene: 5. DNA for the CDR3: TGTGCCAGCAGCTTAGGCCTAGCGGGAGGAAGCAATGAGCAGTTCTTC. This codes for CASSLGLAGGSNEQFF.

This clonotype was counted at least ten times. The J gene is TRBJ2-3, the V gene TRBV24-1; unclear D gene. The CDR3 runs to 12 residues. Germline assignment: CDR1 KGHDR and CDR2 SFDVKD. Trimming cost V 2 bases and J 10 bases, with 9 bases left between them. The CDR3 loop is CATSDSGWAQYF. CDR3 in DNA: TGTGCCACCAGTGATTCCGGGTGGGCGCAGTATTTT.

The sample holds many counts of this clonotype. The rearrangement uses TRBV7-9 and TRBJ2-1, with TRBD2 matching 7 bases. With V trimmed by 7 bases and J by 4 bases, 4 bases remained unmatched. From germline, CDR1 is SEHNR and CDR2 FQNEAQ (reference sequence). The CDR3 extends over 13 amino acids. CDR3 coding DNA: TGTGCCAGCATGGGGGGGAGGTACAATGAGCAGTTCTTC. Translating gives CASMGGRYNEQFF.

This clonotype was recorded a few times. The rearrangement links TRBV4-1 to TRBJ2-5; the match to TRBD2 covers 7 bases. Germline CDR1 reads MGHRA; CDR2 reads YSYEKL. Unmatched junction bases numbered 13, after V lost 4 bases and J lost 2 bases. There are 17 residues in the CDR3. For the CDR3, the DNA is TGCGCCAGCAGCCCCCGGGTACGGCTAGCGGAGCAAGAGACCCAGTACTTC. Amino acid sequence: CASSPRVRLAEQETQYF.